Below are 23 T cell receptor beta chains sequenced from a single sample in a study of T cells in Graves' hyperthyroidism and ophthalmopathy. There were TCR beta CDR3 regions amplified from RNA transcripts. The study used the HTBI primer set for a first-round RT-PCR of the TCR CDR3. TCRdb passed the multiplex PCR reads through MiXCR, listing each CDR3 protein once. The data contain roughly 500,000 distinct CDR3 sequences, roughly 14% of them singletons. Sequencing used blood. These receptors were taken from a woman in her 30s with Graves' hyperthyroidism that later progressed to Graves' ophthalmopathy.

In this sample, this clonotype turned up many times. The chain couples TRBV28 to TRBJ1-2; D gene ambiguous. CDR1 is MDHEN and CDR2 is SYDVKM in the germline V gene. CDR3 length: 15 amino acids. The V end lost 10 bases, the J end lost 2 bases, and 20 bases lay between the germline ends. The CDR3 DNA reads as TGTGCCACCTTTGGGTCCGGGGAAGGAAACTATGGCTACACCTTC. Amino acid sequence: CATFGSGEGNYGYTF.

J is TRBJ2-5 and V is TRBV19; the D gene is possibly TRBD1 (6 bases). Trimming left V 1 base short and J 0 bases short, with 12 bases between. This CDR3 is built from 16 residues. In germline, CDR1 is LNHDA, CDR2 SQIVND (reference sequence). The CDR3 DNA reads TGTGCCAGTAGTATAGTATCTGGGGGCGACCAAGAGACCCAGTACTTC. Amino acid sequence: CASSIVSGGDQETQYF.

Only a few counts were recorded for this clonotype. This chain joins TRBV29-1 and TRBJ2-7; D is perhaps TRBD2 (6 bases). This CDR3 is built from 13 residues. Germline CDR1 reads SQVTM; CDR2 reads ANQGSEA. The V end lost 4 bases, the J end lost 0 bases, and 10 bases lay between the germline ends. In nucleotides, the CDR3 is TGCAGCGTTGTAGCGGACCGCTCCTACGAGCAGTACTTC. Amino acid sequence: CSVVADRSYEQYF.

In its sample, this clonotype was seen a few times. This chain connects TRBV12-3 or TRBV12-4 to TRBJ2-1; 9 nucleotides line up with TRBD2. The CDR3 sequence is 16 residues long. V dropped 3 bases and J dropped 3; count of bases not matched to a gene: 6. The CDR3 loop is CASSLGAGGFYNEQFF. As DNA, the CDR3 is TGTGCCAGCAGTTTGGGGGCGGGAGGGTTCTACAATGAGCAGTTCTTC.

The chain employs TRBV15 and TRBJ1-6; the D is unclear. The CDR3 totals 13 residues. CDR1 LNHNV and CDR2 YYDKDF come from the germline V gene (reference sequence). V was trimmed by 8 bases and J by 6 bases, leaving 11 bases between them. CDR3 bases: TGTGCCACCGCCCGGGATCCTAATTCACCCCTCCACTTT. Translated: CATARDPNSPLHF.

This clonotype was picked up a small number of times. V is TRBV25-1 and J is TRBJ1-2; perhaps TRBD1 as D (5 bases). Germline lookup yields CDR1 MGHDK and CDR2 SYGVNS. V lost 3 bases to trimming and J lost 5 bases, with 13 bases between them. The CDR3 has 14 amino acids. The CDR3 loop reads CASSDMGGLYGYTF. DNA for the CDR3: TGTGCCAGCAGTGATATGGGGGGACTTTATGGCTACACCTTC.

This clonotype was counted ten times or more. The chain has TRBV30 and TRBJ2-5; D gene ambiguous. Germline values: CDR1 GTSNPN, CDR2 SVGIG (reference sequence). This CDR3 spans 13 amino acids. The V end lost 4 bases, the J end lost 1 base, and 10 bases lay between the germline ends. In DNA form, the CDR3 reads TGTGCCTGGACATCCGCCGTCCAAGAGACCCAGTACTTC. As protein: CAWTSAVQETQYF.

The table lists this clonotype with many counts. V usage is TRBV24-1 and J usage is TRBJ2-2; D unresolved. This CDR3 comprises 14 residues. Germline CDR1 reads KGHDR; CDR2 reads SFDVKD. The ends were cut back, 5 bases at V and 3 bases at J, with 9 bases in the middle. CDR3 in DNA: TGTGCCACCAGTGGGGCTAGGGACACCGGGGAGCTGTTTTTT. Residues: CATSGARDTGELFF.

The gene calls are TRBV5-8 and TRBJ2-7, with 15 bases identical to TRBD2. J lost 4 bases, V lost 4 bases, and 6 bases had no gene match. The CDR3 sequence is 16 residues long. Germline CDR1 is SGHTS and CDR2 is YDEGEE. CDR3 protein: CASSPGLAGGTYEQYF. The CDR3 DNA follows: TGTGCCAGCAGCCCCGGACTAGCGGGAGGGACTTACGAGCAGTACTTC.

Ten or more counts support this clonotype. The gene calls are TRBV10-3 and TRBJ1-5; D is undetermined. Germline V gives CDR1 ENHRY, CDR2 SYGVKD. Trimming cost V 2 bases and J 4 bases, with 15 bases left between them. The CDR3 consists of 16 residues. The DNA for the CDR3 is TGTGCCATCAGTGAGGCGCTAGTGGCTATTAATCAGCCCCAGCATTTT. Its translation: CAISEALVAINQPQHF.

This clonotype showed up many times. The chain links TRBV7-9 to TRBJ2-5; 12 bases line up with TRBD2. After removal of 8 bases from V and 5 bases from J, the junction contained 3 bases not matched to a gene. This CDR3 has 13 amino acids. CDR1 and CDR2 (germline): SEHNR, FQNEAQ (reference sequence). CDR3 bases: TGTGCCAGCTCTAGCGGGAGGGTGGAGACCCAGTACTTC. Protein: CASSSGRVETQYF.

This clonotype was detected ten times or more. This chain connects TRBV6-6 to TRBJ2-3; either TRBD1 or TRBD2 may supply D (5 bases each). CDR1 and CDR2 (germline): MNHNY, SVGAGI (reference sequence). This CDR3 has 15 amino acids. V gave up 2 bases and J gave up 1 base, with 10 bases separating them. This chain's CDR3 is CASSYGGFGTDTQYF. Here the CDR3 DNA reads TGTGCCAGCAGTTACGGGGGTTTCGGCACAGATACGCAGTATTTT.

This clonotype appeared a few times. The chain has TRBV12-3 or TRBV12-4 and TRBJ2-1, with 7 bases fitting TRBD2. With 7 bases clipped from V and 4 bases from J, the junction kept 7 bases outside the gene matches. CDR3 length: 14 amino acids. The CDR3 region is CASTPTSPYNEQFF. CDR3 DNA: TGTGCCAGCACCCCGACTAGCCCTTACAATGAGCAGTTCTTC.

This clonotype occurred many times. This sequence joins TRBV27 and TRBJ1-1; D is unresolved. Germline-derived CDR1 and CDR2 are MNHEY and SMNVEV (reference sequence). The length of the CDR3 is 17 residues. V was trimmed by 2 bases and J by 4 bases, leaving 20 bases between them. The CDR3 reads CASSLDRSGASGTEAFF. DNA for the CDR3: TGTGCCAGCAGTTTAGATAGGTCCGGAGCTTCCGGCACTGAAGCTTTCTTT.

This clonotype was counted many times. The chain carries TRBV19 and TRBJ2-1, with TRBD2 matching 12 bases. After removal of 7 bases from V and 9 bases from J, the junction contained 7 bases not matched to a gene. This CDR3 is built from 14 residues. The germline gives CDR1 LNHDA, CDR2 SQIVND (reference sequence). Written as DNA, the CDR3 is TGTGCCAGTATGACTAGCGGGAGATTCGGTGAGCAGTTCTTC. Its translation: CASMTSGRFGEQFF.

This clonotype was observed many times. The genes are TRBV11-2 and TRBJ2-2; D is possibly TRBD1 or TRBD2 (6 bases each). This CDR3 is built from 18 residues. Germline V CDR1 and CDR2: SGHAT, FQNNGV. V shed 4 bases and J shed 4 bases, with 22 bases lying between them. CDR3 in DNA: TGTGCCAGCAGCTCAGGGGTGAGGGGGGCGCTGGTCACCGGGGAGCTGTTTTTT. Its protein product is CASSSGVRGALVTGELFF.

This clonotype was picked up many times. The gene calls are TRBV3-1 and TRBJ2-1; either TRBD1 or TRBD2 may supply D (6 bases each). Trimming shortened V by 3 bases and J by 2 bases, and 17 bases separated the two germline ends. Per germline, CDR1 LGHDT and CDR2 YNNKEL (reference sequence). This CDR3 comprises 17 residues. CDR3 sequence: CASSQGIAEGAYNEQFF. The CDR3 DNA is TGTGCCAGCAGCCAGGGTATAGCGGAGGGGGCCTACAATGAGCAGTTCTTC.

In its sample, this clonotype was seen many times. This chain links TRBV6-1 with TRBJ2-7; D is tentatively TRBD1 or TRBD2 (5 bases each). Trimming pared 6 bases from V and 4 bases from J, leaving 22 bases between. The CDR3 spans 16 residues. Looked up from germline, CDR1 is MNHNS and CDR2 is SASEGT. The CDR3 DNA reads as TGTGCCAGCAGGGGACCCCTGGGAAACGAACTTTACGAGCAGTACTTC. Translation gives CASRGPLGNELYEQYF.

This clonotype was recorded only once. A much larger clonotype is one base distant, so this may be a read error. The rearrangement joins TRBV19 to TRBJ1-1; D unclear. Germline CDR1 LNHDA, CDR2 SQIVND (reference sequence). The CDR3 has 14 residues. With 4 bases removed from V and 2 bases from J, the gap between germline ends came to 11 bases. The chain's CDR3 is CASSKEGINTEAFF. The CDR3 nucleotides are TGTGCCAGTAGTAAAGAGGGCATTAACACTGAAGCTTTCTTT.

This clonotype has a count of ten or more. The rearrangement links TRBV11-2 to TRBJ2-7; possible D gene TRBD2, 5 bases. CDR3 length equals 13 residues. V dropped 8 bases and J dropped 2 bases, with 13 bases sitting between them. In germline, CDR1 is SGHAT, CDR2 FQNNGV. The CDR3 protein is CASERQPAYEQYF. The CDR3 nucleotides read TGTGCCAGCGAGCGGCAACCCGCCTACGAGCAGTACTTC. Based on the CDR3 plus reference TRBV11-2 and TRBJ2-7, the full variable domain is EAGVAQSPRYKIIEKRQSVAFWCNPISGHATLYWYQQILGQGPKLLIQFQNNGVVDDSQLPKDRFSAERLKGVDSTLKIQPAKLEDSAVYLCASERQPAYEQYFGPGTRLTVT.

This clonotype was counted many times. The chain couples TRBV28 to TRBJ2-7; 8 bases are shared with TRBD1. Germline values: CDR1 MDHEN, CDR2 SYDVKM. The V segment lost 5 bases and the J segment 2 bases; nucleotides outside the gene matches: 8. CDR3 length: 15 residues. For the CDR3, the DNA is TGTGCCAGCAGTCCCCACAGGGGGGTTCCCTACGAGCAGTACTTC. Translated: CASSPHRGVPYEQYF.

Ten or more counts support this clonotype. The chain is built from TRBV28 and TRBJ1-1; D gene ambiguous. The CDR3 is 12 residues long. The germline gives CDR1 MDHEN, CDR2 SYDVKM. Deletions cut 6 bases from V and 1 base from J, with 6 bases between. This chain's CDR3 is CASSGANTEAFF. The CDR3 DNA reads as TGTGCCAGCAGCGGAGCGAACACTGAAGCTTTCTTT.

The genes are TRBV6-1 and TRBJ1-1; no reliable D call. V lost 2 bases to trimming and J lost 4 bases, with 11 bases between them. This CDR3 contains 14 residues. The germline gives CDR1 MNHNS, CDR2 SASEGT. CDR3 bases: TGTGCCAGCAGTGAATCCCCAGGCCGCACTGAAGCTTTCTTT. It is translated as CASSESPGRTEAFF.